Listed here are 23 T cell receptor beta chains from one sample, sequenced in a study of T cell responses to AZD1222 COVID-19 vaccine. The method was immunoSEQ multiplex PCR; TCRdb's version includes in-frame clones alone and lacks a portion of them. The sample has 100,000 to 150,000 clones; approximately 93% are singletons. The specimen was peripheral blood, collected on day 0 of AZD1222 vaccination. Receptor source: an adult in good health.

This chain uses TRBV5-1 with TRBJ2-2, with D possibly being TRBD1 (7 bases). V was trimmed by 4 bases and J by 2 bases, leaving 24 bases between them. CDR1 SGHRS and CDR2 YFSETQ come from the germline V gene. The CDR3 is 19 residues long. CDR3 bases: TGCGCCAGCAGCCATCGCGGGACCAAGGACAGGACCAACACCGGGGAGCTGTTTTTT. Its protein is CASSHRGTKDRTNTGELFF.

The chain has TRBV7-6 and TRBJ1-3; tentative D call: TRBD1 (5 bases). Germline V CDR1 and CDR2: SGHVS, FNYEAQ. This CDR3 has 17 residues. Trimming took off 3 bases at V and 0 bases at J, with 15 bases between the two ends. CDR3 bases: TGTGCCAGCAGCTTGACTTCGGGGGGTTTCTCTGGAAACACCATATATTTT. It specifies CASSLTSGGFSGNTIYF. The complete variable domain, with remaining parts taken from reference TRBV7-6 and TRBJ1-3, reads GAGVSQSPRYKVTKRGQDVALRCDPISGHVSLYWYRQALGQGPEFLTYFNYEAQQDKSGLPNDRFSAERPEGSISTLTIQRTEQRDSAMYRCASSLTSGGFSGNTIYFGEGSWLTVV.

This sequence joins TRBV7-8 and TRBJ1-2; D is ambiguous. The CDR3 is 15 residues long. Trimming cost V 5 bases and J 0 bases, with 13 bases left between them. CDR1 and CDR2 (germline): SGHVS, FQNEAQ. For the CDR3, the DNA is TGTGCCAGCAGCCCTTGGCCGCAAGCTAACTATGGCTACACCTTC. It yields the protein CASSPWPQANYGYTF.

V is TRBV5-5 and J is TRBJ2-7, with D possibly TRBD1 on 5 matching bases. Germline lookup yields CDR1 SGHKS and CDR2 YYEKEE (reference sequence). CDR3 length: 12 amino acids. V lost 6 bases and J 4 bases, leaving 11 bases between the germline ends. The CDR3 nucleotides are TGTGCCAGCAACGATGACAGATACGAGCAGTACTTC. The encoded protein is CASNDDRYEQYF. Full variable domain (missing parts from reference TRBV5-5 and TRBJ2-7): DAGVTQSPTHLIKTRGQQVTLRCSPISGHKSVSWYQQVLGQGPQFIFQYYEKEERGRGNFPDRFSARQFPNYSSELNVNALLLGDSALYLCASNDDRYEQYFGPGTRLTVT.

The chain is built from TRBV15 and TRBJ1-4, with a tentative D call TRBD1 (5 bases). The V end lost 5 bases, the J end lost 2 bases, and 12 bases lay between the germline ends. Germline V gene sequence: CDR1 LNHNV, CDR2 YYDKDF (reference sequence). The CDR3 runs 15 residues. CDR3 in DNA: TGTGCCACCAGCCGGGACCTTAAGACTAATGAAAAACTGTTTTTT. Translation: CATSRDLKTNEKLFF.

This rearrangement joins TRBV2 to TRBJ2-2, with D unclear. Looked up from germline, CDR1 is SNHLY and CDR2 is FYNNEI. Trimming took 4 bases from V and 2 from J, leaving 17 bases between them. The CDR3 length is 17 residues. The CDR3 DNA reads as TGTGCCAGCAGTGTAATTAGTGGGCAGGTTAACACCGGGGAGCTGTTTTTT. This encodes CASSVISGQVNTGELFF.

This clone was seen once. V and J are TRBV7-3 and TRBJ1-4; D unclear. The CDR3 totals 15 residues. Trimming took 2 bases from V and 4 from J, leaving 11 bases between them. Germline lookup yields CDR1 SGHTA and CDR2 FQGTGA. The CDR3, as DNA: TGTGCCAGCAGCTTAGACGGCACCCGTAATGAAAAACTGTTTTTT. Translation gives CASSLDGTRNEKLFF.

This sequence joins TRBV5-5 and TRBJ2-2, with 11 bases lining up with TRBD2. V was clipped by 0 bases and J by 6 bases; unmatched bases: 10. CDR1 is SGHKS and CDR2 is YYEKEE in the germline V gene (reference sequence). This CDR3 is built from 18 residues. CDR3: CASSLGVAGGPRAGELFF. CDR3 in DNA: TGTGCCAGCAGCTTGGGTGTAGCGGGGGGGCCAAGGGCCGGGGAGCTGTTTTTT.

The chain's CDR3 is CASSFHLVGTEAFF. DNA of the CDR3: TGTGCCAGCAGCTTCCACCTGGTGGGGACTGAAGCTTTCTTT. This chain connects TRBV11-2 to TRBJ1-1; the D is unclear. The CDR3 runs 14 residues. Trimming cost V 3 bases and J 5 bases, with 13 bases left between them. Germline V gene lookup returns CDR1 SGHAT and CDR2 FQNNGV.

J is TRBJ2-1 and V is TRBV3-1 (or the pseudogene TRBV3-2); 7 nucleotides align to TRBD1. Germline V gene data show CDR1 as LGHDT and CDR2 as YNNKEL (reference sequence). CDR3 length: 16 amino acids. The J segment lost 4 bases and the V segment lost 4 bases, leaving 10 bases of the junction unmatched. The CDR3 DNA sequence: TGTGCCAGCAGCCGGGGCCCACAGGGGAAGTACAATGAGCAGTTCTTC. Its translation: CASSRGPQGKYNEQFF.

The chain uses TRBV28 and TRBJ2-5, with 7 bases fitting TRBD2. Germline values: CDR1 MDHEN, CDR2 SYDVKM. The trim removed 5 bases at V and 1 base at J, leaving 4 bases unmatched. The CDR3 is 14 residues long. This CDR3 reads CASSRGTTQETQYF. DNA for the CDR3: TGTGCCAGCAGTCGTGGGACTACCCAAGAGACCCAGTACTTC.

This chain connects TRBV5-4 to TRBJ2-1, with D hard to call. The CDR3 has 15 amino acids. The germline gives CDR1 SGHNT, CDR2 YYREEE (reference sequence). Trimming cost V 3 bases and J 3 bases, with 13 bases left between them. CDR3 region: CASSSRITLYNEQFF. The CDR3 DNA is TGTGCCAGCAGCTCGCGGATAACGCTCTACAATGAGCAGTTCTTC. Looking up the rest from reference TRBV5-4 and TRBJ2-1 gives the full variable domain: ETGVTQSPTHLIKTRGQQVTLRCSSQSGHNTVSWYQQALGQGPQFIFQYYREEENGRGNFPPRFSGLQFPNYSSELNVNALELDDSALYLCASSSRITLYNEQFFGPGTRLTVL.

V usage is TRBV19 and J usage is TRBJ2-7; D is possibly TRBD2 (5 bases). Trimming took off 11 bases at V and 4 bases at J, with 21 bases between the two ends. The germline V gene has CDR1 LNHDA and CDR2 SQIVND (reference sequence). This CDR3 contains 14 residues. The CDR3 DNA reads as TGTGCCTCCTCCCCGGGGAGCCTAGGTTACGAGCAGTACTTC. Translated: CASSPGSLGYEQYF.

V usage is TRBV3-1 (or the pseudogene TRBV3-2) and J usage is TRBJ1-2; no definite D call. CDR3 length: 12 amino acids. V was clipped by 4 bases and J by 0 bases, with 3 bases between them. Germline-derived CDR1 and CDR2 are LGHDT and YNNKEL (reference sequence). CDR3 protein: CASSLSNYGYTF. The CDR3 DNA is TGTGCCAGCAGCCTTTCTAACTATGGCTACACCTTC.

This clone showed up just once. The V call is TRBV5-6, the J call TRBJ2-3, with D hard to call. CDR1 is SGHDT and CDR2 is YYEEEE in the germline V gene. V was clipped by 0 bases and J by 2 bases, with 10 bases between them. The CDR3 sequence is 15 residues long. Here the CDR3 reads CASSLARFDTDTQYF. The CDR3 nucleotides are TGTGCCAGCAGCTTGGCAAGGTTTGACACAGATACGCAGTATTTT.

The rearrangement links TRBV5-1 to TRBJ1-1; D remains unclear. The CDR3 has 14 amino acids. Trimming cost V 0 bases and J 1 base, with 7 bases left between them. Germline lookup yields CDR1 SGHRS and CDR2 YFSETQ. The CDR3 reads CASSLGAPNTEAFF. DNA of the CDR3: TGCGCCAGCAGCTTGGGGGCACCGAACACTGAAGCTTTCTTT.

The chain recombines TRBV6-5 with TRBJ1-5, with no clear D. Germline loops: CDR1 MNHEY, CDR2 SVGAGI. This CDR3 has 13 residues. V was shortened by 5 bases and J by 5 bases, with 10 bases between the two germline ends. The CDR3 region is CASSPHEDQPQHF. DNA for the CDR3: TGTGCCAGCAGTCCACATGAAGATCAGCCCCAGCATTTT.

The chain recombines TRBV30 with TRBJ1-4; D remains ambiguous. The V gene's germline CDR1 is GTSNPN and CDR2 SVGIG (reference sequence). The CDR3 length is 13 residues. V was cut by 3 bases and J by 8 bases, with 13 bases left in between. Here the CDR3 DNA reads TGTGCCTGGAGCGCCCCTAGAGGGGAAAAACTGTTTTTT. Its translation: CAWSAPRGEKLFF. The full variable domain, with the rest looked up from reference TRBV30 and TRBJ1-4, is SQTIHQWPATLVQPVGSPLSLECTVEGTSNPNLYWYRQAAGRGLQLLFYSVGIGQISSEVPQNLSASRPQDRQFILSSKKLLLSDSGFYLCAWSAPRGEKLFFGSGTQLSVL.

The chain combines TRBV29-1 with TRBJ2-3; the D gene is possibly TRBD2 (5 bases). Germline V gene lookup returns CDR1 SQVTM and CDR2 ANQGSEA. Trimming removed 4 bases at V and 1 base at J, with 12 bases between. The CDR3 sequence is 14 residues long. Here the CDR3 reads CSVGRAAGTDTQYF. The CDR3 nucleotides are TGCAGCGTTGGCCGGGCAGCGGGCACAGATACGCAGTATTTT.

V is TRBV21-1 and J is TRBJ1-1. TRBV21-1 is a recognized pseudogene. The CDR3 runs to 13 residues. The CDR3 region is CASIRPGDTEAFF. Here the CDR3 DNA reads TGTGCCAGCATCAGACCTGGGGACACTGAAGCTTTCTTT.

V gene TRBV5-4 combines with J gene TRBJ2-1, with D maybe TRBD1 (5 bases). This CDR3 has 14 amino acids. Trimming stripped 0 bases from V and 5 bases from J, with 9 bases between. Per germline, CDR1 SGHNT and CDR2 YYREEE (reference sequence). CDR3 DNA: TGTGCCAGCAGCTTGGTCCAGGGTGACAATGAGCAGTTCTTC. This translates into CASSLVQGDNEQFF.

The genes are TRBV7-8 and TRBJ1-1; the D is unclear. Germline V gives CDR1 SGHVS, CDR2 FQNEAQ. Trimming took off 1 base at V and 9 bases at J, with 12 bases between the two ends. The CDR3 spans 13 residues. The CDR3 sequence is CASSLGLGLKAFF. The CDR3 coding sequence is TGTGCCAGCAGCTTAGGGCTAGGACTGAAAGCTTTCTTT. Looking up the rest from reference TRBV7-8 and TRBJ1-1 gives the full variable domain: GAGVSQSPRYKVAKRGQDVALRCDPISGHVSLFWYQQALGQGPEFLTYFQNEAQLDKSGLPSDRFFAERPEGSVSTLKIQRTQQEDSAVYLCASSLGLGLKAFFGQGTRLTVV.

This clone was counted once. The gene calls are TRBV6-5 and TRBJ2-3, with D possibly being TRBD2 (6 bases). This CDR3 spans 14 amino acids. The germline V gene encodes CDR1 MNHEY and CDR2 SVGAGI. The V gene lost 4 bases and the J gene lost 8 bases, with 16 bases spanning the gap. CDR3: CASSFTQLASTQYF. The CDR3 DNA follows: TGTGCCAGCAGTTTCACCCAACTAGCCAGTACGCAGTATTTT.